This T cell receptor beta chain was observed in a study of beta chain features in type 1 diabetes (dated by TCRdb to the late 2010s). General notes on the study: Mean age, gender distribution, total cell number and subset yield were not different between patients and healthy donors. In the study, recently diagnosed type 1 diabetes patients and matched healthy donors were compared on the TCRB repertoires of their sorted circulating CD4+ T cell subsets. Regulatory and stem cell-like memory subsets were obtained from only 8 patients and roughly eight healthy donors, while naive and central memory subsets were obtained from all 28 donors. A total of roughly 99 million sorted cells were examined across all samples, and the number of cells per subset was strongly correlated with RNA yield.

Each donor gave one peripheral blood draw, about 110 mL on average, collected into heparinised tubes. A BD FACSAria II and a panel including CD45RO, CCR7, CD25, CD127, CD95 and CD27 were used to sort naive, central memory, regulatory and stem cell-like memory CD4+ T cells. Purity was above 95% for every sorted population. PBMCs were isolated right away by Lymphoprep density gradient centrifugation and were stained directly, without culture. To minimize batch effects, samples were stained and sorted in pairs, one healthy donor with one patient per experiment. This clone was counted between two and nine times. Its antigen is not yet known. There are no base qualities to consult, and no much larger clone falls within one base. The High Capacity cDNA Reverse Transcription Kit was used to reverse transcribe all of the isolated RNA, meaning that expressed TCRB transcripts were what got sequenced. Deep immunoSEQ sequencing was performed on naive, central memory and regulatory T cell samples, with an average of roughly 3.6 million total reads per sample. Sorted cells were lysed in RLT buffer and RNA was extracted with DNase-treated RNeasy Micro or Mini kits, depending on cell number. To prevent cross-contamination, each cell subset was processed individually, whereas patient and healthy donor samples were processed jointly. Using the immunoSEQ multiplex PCR, TCRB sequences were amplified from cDNA into 87-bp fragments spanning the CDR3 region. The amplicons were sequenced using the Illumina HiSeq platform. Processing in the source paper ran as follows. Synthetic template baselines were used to correct PCR bias computationally, reads within Hamming distance 2 were collapsed, and singletons that could not be merged were discarded. Reads were aligned against IMGT so that V, D and J genes, CDR3 length and insertions or deletions at six rearrangement sites could be assigned. Within each subset, clonotype counts were normalized to sorted cell number, after which true diversity and Gini coefficients were computed with the tcR R package. Repertoire sharing was quantified using the overlap coefficient calculated on TCRB nucleotide sequences. As a proxy for the pre-selection repertoire, out-of-frame TCRB sequences from naive cells were analyzed. TCRdb limited this immuneACCESS table to in-frame rearrangements with V and J called. A share of clones is missing; checked studies link under half to unresolved V genes, and the rest is unexplained. The DNA was the basis for D and trimming; V, J and clone size are from that table. The sample table contains about 270,000 clones; only one count was recorded for around 15% of them. The top ten constitute 0.015% to 0.02% of the sample.

General conclusions and limits of the study: Sequencing cDNA rather than genomic DNA could over-represent highly expressing activated cells, although activation and CD3 levels did not differ between groups. Naive, central memory and regulatory TCRB repertoires appeared to be more alike among patients than among healthy donors. PCR may preferentially amplify shorter templates, but because patient and control samples were amplified and corrected together, any resulting skew would affect both groups equally. In all four CD4+ subsets, TCRB CDR3 length was moderately but significantly shorter in type 1 diabetes patients. Patients with type 1 diabetes made fewer insertions and deleted more nucleotides at VDJ recombination sites, implying thymic rearrangement abnormalities. Because small numbers of individuals were included in the HLA sub-analyses, any influence of HLA type on TCRB rearrangement was left unresolved.

The germline V gene (reference sequence) yields MNHEY for CDR1 and SMNVEV for CDR2. Trimming removed 2 bases from V and 5 bases from J; the gene matches leave 5 bases unexplained. Counted from cysteine to phenylalanine, this CDR3 has 14 amino acids. Left in the record is the CDR3 DNA by itself, 42 bases read in frame from the first base. The clonotype was recovered from a man aged 25 to 45 with type 1 diabetes. The rearrangement combines TRBV27 with TRBJ2-5, with 7 bases aligning to TRBD2. Source material: naive CD4+ T cells from blood. Taken with the paper, the label for cell subset or site translates to: true naive CD4+ T cells. The CDR3 region reads CASSLGRREETQYF. The nucleotide sequence reads as follows: TGTGCCAGCAGTTTAGGGCGGCGGGAGGAGACCCAGTACTTC.